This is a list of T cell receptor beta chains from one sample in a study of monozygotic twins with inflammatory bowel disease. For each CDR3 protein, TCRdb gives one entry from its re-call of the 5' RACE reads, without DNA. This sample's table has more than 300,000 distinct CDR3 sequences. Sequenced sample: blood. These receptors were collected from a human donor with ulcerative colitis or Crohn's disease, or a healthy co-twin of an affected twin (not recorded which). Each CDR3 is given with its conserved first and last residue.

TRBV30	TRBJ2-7	CAWSVMSPNYEQYF
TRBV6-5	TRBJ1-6	CASSYPIGAGDYNSPLHF
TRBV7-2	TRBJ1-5	CASSYRGQQPQHF
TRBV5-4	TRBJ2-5	CASSLWGNQETQYF
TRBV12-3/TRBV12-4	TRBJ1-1	CASSLIQENTEAFF
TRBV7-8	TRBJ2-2	CASSSRLAGVSTGELFF
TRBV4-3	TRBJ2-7	CASSQVWTASYEQYF
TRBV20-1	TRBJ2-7	CSARGLLGGGYEQYF
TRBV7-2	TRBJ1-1	CASSFNRGNTEAFF
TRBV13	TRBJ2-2	CASSAVRTKRTGELFF
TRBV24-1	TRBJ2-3	CATSPGTDTQYF
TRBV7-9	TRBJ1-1	CASSLNRGNTEAFF
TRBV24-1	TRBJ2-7	CATSAGTPSEQYF
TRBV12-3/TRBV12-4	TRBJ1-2	CASRGPGQGRYTF
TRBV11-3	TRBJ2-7	CASSLVFGQGYEQYF
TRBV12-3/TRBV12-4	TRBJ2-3	CASSFLTGGDTQYF
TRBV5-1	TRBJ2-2	CASAIANTGELFF
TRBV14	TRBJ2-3	CASSHLSSTSQYF
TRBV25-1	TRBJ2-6	CASSVGANVLTF
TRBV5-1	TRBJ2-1	CASSLEGSGGEQFF
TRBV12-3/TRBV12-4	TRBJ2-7	CASSFFQDLSYEQYF
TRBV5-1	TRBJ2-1	CASSLKNRDEQFF
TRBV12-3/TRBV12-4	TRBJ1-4	CASSPRGQGNEKLFF
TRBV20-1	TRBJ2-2	CSAYSGGATGELFF
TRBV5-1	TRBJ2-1	CASSTQRTRDEQFF
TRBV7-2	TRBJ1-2	CASSPGGNRFNYGYTF
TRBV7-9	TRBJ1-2	CASSWTGGRSNYGYTF
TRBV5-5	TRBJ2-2	CASDMEGSGELFF
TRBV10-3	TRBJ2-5	CAISDFGGVQETQYF
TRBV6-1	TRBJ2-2	CASSEMGTGELFF
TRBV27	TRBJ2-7	CASSFTPGTYEQYF
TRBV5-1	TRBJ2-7	CASTQGSAAYEQYF
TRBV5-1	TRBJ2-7	CASSRGSGPLGSYEQYF
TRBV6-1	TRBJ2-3	CASSEGRADTQYF
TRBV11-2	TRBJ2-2	CASSLVYIGSRRVAGELFF
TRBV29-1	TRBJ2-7	CSVVTKKGEQYF
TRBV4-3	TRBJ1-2	CASSQDLRSRAPFRGYTF
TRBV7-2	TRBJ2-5	CASSSRATGRQETQYF
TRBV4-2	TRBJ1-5	CASSQDQKQGSNQPQHF
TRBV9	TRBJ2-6	CASSVELGSAGANVLTF
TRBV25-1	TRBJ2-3	CASTGINKDTQYF
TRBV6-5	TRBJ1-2	CASRLRDLYGYTF
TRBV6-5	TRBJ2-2	CASSYEAGGRNTGELFF
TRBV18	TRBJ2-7	CASSPPDRAPDEQYF
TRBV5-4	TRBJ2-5	CASSSGLAGIQETQYF
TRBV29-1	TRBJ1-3	CSASDGGNTIYF
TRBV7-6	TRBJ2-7	CASSPTGGFKGEQYF
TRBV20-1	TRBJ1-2	CSARDGQSYGYTF
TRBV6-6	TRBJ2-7	CASSYSGRGYEQYF
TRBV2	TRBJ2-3	CASSGRRRANTDTQYF
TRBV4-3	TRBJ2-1	CASSQDLGDPQFF
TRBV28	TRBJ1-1	CASSPPSTEAFF
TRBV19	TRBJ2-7	CASSMGQGPSYEQYF
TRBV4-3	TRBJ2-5	CASSQGRRGGWGETQYF
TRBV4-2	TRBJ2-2	CASSQGWRGAGTGELFF
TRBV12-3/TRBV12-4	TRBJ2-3	CASSSSDRGGTDTQYF
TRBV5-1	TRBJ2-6	CASSWGERSGANVLTF
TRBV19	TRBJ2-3	CASSKKKRTSGGADTQYF
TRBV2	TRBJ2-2	CASSGGGTGELFF
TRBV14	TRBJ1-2	CASSQATGSYGYTF